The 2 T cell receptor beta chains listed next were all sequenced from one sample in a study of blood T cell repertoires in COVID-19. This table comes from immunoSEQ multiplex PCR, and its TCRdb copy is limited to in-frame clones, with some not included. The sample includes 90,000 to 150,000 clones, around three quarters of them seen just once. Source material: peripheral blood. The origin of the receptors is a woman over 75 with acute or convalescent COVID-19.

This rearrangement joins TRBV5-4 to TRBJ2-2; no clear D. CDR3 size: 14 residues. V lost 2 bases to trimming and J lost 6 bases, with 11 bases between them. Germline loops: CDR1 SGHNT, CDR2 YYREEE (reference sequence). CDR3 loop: CASSFRGGSGELFF. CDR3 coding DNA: TGTGCCAGCAGCTTCCGTGGCGGATCCGGGGAGCTGTTTTTT.

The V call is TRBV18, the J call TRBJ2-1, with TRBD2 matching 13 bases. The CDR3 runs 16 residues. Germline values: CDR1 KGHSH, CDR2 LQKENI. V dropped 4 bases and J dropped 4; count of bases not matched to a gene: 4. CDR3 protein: CASSQGTSGTYNEQFF. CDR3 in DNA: TGTGCCAGCTCACAGGGGACTAGCGGGACTTACAATGAGCAGTTCTTC.